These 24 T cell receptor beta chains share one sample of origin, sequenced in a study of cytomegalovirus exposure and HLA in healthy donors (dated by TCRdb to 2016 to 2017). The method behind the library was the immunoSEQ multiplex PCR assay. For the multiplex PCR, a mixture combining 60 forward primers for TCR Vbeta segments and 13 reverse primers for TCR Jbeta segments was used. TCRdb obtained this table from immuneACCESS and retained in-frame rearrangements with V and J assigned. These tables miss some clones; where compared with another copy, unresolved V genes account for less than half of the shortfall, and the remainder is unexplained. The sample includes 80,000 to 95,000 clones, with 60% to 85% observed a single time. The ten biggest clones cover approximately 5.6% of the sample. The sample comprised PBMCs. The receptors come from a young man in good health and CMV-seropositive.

The CDR3 region is CSAAGNQPQHF. DNA of the CDR3: TGCAGTGCTGCGGGCAATCAGCCCCAGCATTTT. V is TRBV20-1 and J is TRBJ1-5, with unresolved D. The CDR3 has 11 amino acids. Per germline, CDR1 DFQATT and CDR2 SNEGSKA (reference sequence). V lost 5 bases, J lost 2 bases, and 4 bases lay in between.

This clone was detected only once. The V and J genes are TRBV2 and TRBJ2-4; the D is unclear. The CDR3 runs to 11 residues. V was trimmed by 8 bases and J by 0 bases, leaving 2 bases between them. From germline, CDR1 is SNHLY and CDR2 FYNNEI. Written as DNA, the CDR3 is TGTGCCAGCCAAGCCAAAAACATTCAGTACTTC. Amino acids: CASQAKNIQYF.

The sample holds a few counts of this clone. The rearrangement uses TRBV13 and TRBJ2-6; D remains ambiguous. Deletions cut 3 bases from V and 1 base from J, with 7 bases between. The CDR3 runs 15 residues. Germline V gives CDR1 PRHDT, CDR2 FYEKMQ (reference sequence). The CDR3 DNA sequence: TGTGCCAGCAGCTTGATGAGATCTGGGGCCAACGTCCTGACTTTC. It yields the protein CASSLMRSGANVLTF.

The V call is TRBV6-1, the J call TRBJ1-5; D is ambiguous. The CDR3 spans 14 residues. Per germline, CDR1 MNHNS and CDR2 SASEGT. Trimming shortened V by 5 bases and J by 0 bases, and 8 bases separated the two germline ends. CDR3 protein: CASSSEYSNQPQHF. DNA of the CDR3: TGTGCCAGCAGTAGCGAGTATAGCAATCAGCCCCAGCATTTT.

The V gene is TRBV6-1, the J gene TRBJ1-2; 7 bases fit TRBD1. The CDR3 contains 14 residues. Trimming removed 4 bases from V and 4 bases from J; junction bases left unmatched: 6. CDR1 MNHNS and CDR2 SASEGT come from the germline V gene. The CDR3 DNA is TGTGCCAGCAGTGCTACCGGGACAGTCTATGGCTACACCTTC. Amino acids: CASSATGTVYGYTF.

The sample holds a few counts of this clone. CDR3 nucleotide sequence: TGTGCCAGCAGTTACTCCCTCGGGTTGTACGAGCAGTACTTC. It codes for CASSYSLGLYEQYF. V is TRBV6-5 and J is TRBJ2-7, with D uncertain. The germline V and J ends were trimmed by 0 bases and 4 bases, with 10 bases remaining between them. The germline V gene encodes CDR1 MNHEY and CDR2 SVGAGI. The CDR3 contains 14 residues.

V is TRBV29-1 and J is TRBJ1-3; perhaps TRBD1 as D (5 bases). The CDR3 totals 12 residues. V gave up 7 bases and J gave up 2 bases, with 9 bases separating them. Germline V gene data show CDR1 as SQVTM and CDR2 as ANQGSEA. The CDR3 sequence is CSGGGPGNTIYF. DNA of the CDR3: TGCAGCGGGGGGGGACCTGGAAACACCATATATTTT.

The CDR3 region is CASSLERATGELFF. The CDR3 DNA reads TGTGCCAGCAGCTTGGAGAGGGCAACCGGGGAGCTGTTTTTT. The genes are TRBV7-6 and TRBJ2-2; tentatively, D is TRBD2 (5 bases). The CDR3 totals 14 residues. CDR1 SGHVS and CDR2 FNYEAQ come from the germline V gene. V was pared by 3 bases and J by 5 bases, with 10 bases between.

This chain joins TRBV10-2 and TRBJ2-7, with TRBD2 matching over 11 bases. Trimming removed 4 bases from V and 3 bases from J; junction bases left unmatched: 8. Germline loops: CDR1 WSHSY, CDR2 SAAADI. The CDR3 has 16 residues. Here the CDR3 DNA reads TGCGCCAGCAGTGTTGGGCTAGCGGGAGGTAGCTACGAGCAGTACTTC. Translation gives CASSVGLAGGSYEQYF.

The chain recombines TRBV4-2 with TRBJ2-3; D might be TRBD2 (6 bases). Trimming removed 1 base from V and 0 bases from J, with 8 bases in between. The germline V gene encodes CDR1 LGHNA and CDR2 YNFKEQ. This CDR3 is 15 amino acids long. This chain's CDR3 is CASSQAGASTDTQYF. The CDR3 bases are TGTGCCAGCAGCCAAGCGGGAGCGAGCACAGATACGCAGTATTTT.

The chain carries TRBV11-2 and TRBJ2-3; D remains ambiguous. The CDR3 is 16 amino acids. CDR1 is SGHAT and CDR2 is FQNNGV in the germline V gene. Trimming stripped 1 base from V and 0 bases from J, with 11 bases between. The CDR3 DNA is TGTGCCAGCAGCTTAGGAGCTCTGTCCAGCACAGATACGCAGTATTTT. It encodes CASSLGALSSTDTQYF.

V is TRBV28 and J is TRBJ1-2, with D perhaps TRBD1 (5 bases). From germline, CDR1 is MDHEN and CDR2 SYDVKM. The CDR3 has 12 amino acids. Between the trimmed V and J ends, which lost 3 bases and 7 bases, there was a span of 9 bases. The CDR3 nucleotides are TGTGCCAGCAGTTTCGCGGGGCGTGGCTACACCTTC. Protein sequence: CASSFAGRGYTF.

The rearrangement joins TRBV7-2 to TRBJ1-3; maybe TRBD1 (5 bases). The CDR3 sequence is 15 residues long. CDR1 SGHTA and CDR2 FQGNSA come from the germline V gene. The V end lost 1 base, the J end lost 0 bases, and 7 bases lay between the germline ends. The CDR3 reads CASSLGGYSGNTIYF. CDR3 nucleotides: TGTGCCAGCAGCTTAGGGGGCTACTCTGGAAACACCATATATTTT.

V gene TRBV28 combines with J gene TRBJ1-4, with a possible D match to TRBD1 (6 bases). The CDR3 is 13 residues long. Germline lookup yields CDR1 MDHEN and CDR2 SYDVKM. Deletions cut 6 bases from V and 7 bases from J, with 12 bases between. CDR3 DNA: TGTGCCAGCAGCGGACAGCCTTTTGAAAAACTGTTTTTT. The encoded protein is CASSGQPFEKLFF. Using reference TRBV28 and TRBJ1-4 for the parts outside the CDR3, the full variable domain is DVKVTQSSRYLVKRTGEKVFLECVQDMDHENMFWYRQDPGLGLRLIYFSYDVKMKEKGDIPEGYSVSREKKERFSLILESASTNQTSMYLCASSGQPFEKLFFGSGTQLSVL.

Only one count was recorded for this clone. DNA of the CDR3: TGTGCCAGCAGCTTAGAGGGACTACCTACCTCCTACGAGCAGTACTTC. Translating it yields CASSLEGLPTSYEQYF. The V call is TRBV7-2, the J call TRBJ2-7; 7 nucleotides align to TRBD2. The length of the CDR3 is 16 residues. The trim removed 1 base at V and 0 bases at J, leaving 6 bases unmatched. The germline V gene has CDR1 SGHTA and CDR2 FQGNSA.

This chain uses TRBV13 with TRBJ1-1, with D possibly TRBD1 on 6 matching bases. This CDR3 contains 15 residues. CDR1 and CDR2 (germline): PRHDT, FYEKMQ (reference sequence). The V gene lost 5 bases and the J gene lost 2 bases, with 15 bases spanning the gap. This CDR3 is CASSRWTDTNTEAFF. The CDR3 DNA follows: TGTGCCAGCAGCCGATGGACAGACACCAACACTGAAGCTTTCTTT.

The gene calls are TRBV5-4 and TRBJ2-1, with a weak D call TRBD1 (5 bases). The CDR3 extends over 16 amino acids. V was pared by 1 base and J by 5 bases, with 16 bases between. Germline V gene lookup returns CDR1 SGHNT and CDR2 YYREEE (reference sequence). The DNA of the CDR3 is TGTGCCAGCAGCTTGAAAAGTGGCAGGGCCCACAATGAGCAGTTCTTC. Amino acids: CASSLKSGRAHNEQFF. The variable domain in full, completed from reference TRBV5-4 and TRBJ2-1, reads ETGVTQSPTHLIKTRGQQVTLRCSSQSGHNTVSWYQQALGQGPQFIFQYYREEENGRGNFPPRFSGLQFPNYSSELNVNALELDDSALYLCASSLKSGRAHNEQFFGPGTRLTVL.

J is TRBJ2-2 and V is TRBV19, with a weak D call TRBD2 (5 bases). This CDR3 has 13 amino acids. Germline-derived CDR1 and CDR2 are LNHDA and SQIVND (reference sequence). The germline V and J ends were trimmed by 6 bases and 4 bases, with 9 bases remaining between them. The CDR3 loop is CASRAGITGELFF. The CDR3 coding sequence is TGTGCCAGTAGAGCCGGGATCACCGGGGAGCTGTTTTTT.

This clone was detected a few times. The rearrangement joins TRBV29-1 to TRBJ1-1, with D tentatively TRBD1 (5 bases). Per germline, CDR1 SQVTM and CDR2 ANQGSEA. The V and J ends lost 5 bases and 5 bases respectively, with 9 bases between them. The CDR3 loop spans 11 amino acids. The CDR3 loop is CSVPQATEAFF. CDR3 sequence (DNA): TGCAGCGTTCCACAGGCGACTGAAGCTTTCTTT.

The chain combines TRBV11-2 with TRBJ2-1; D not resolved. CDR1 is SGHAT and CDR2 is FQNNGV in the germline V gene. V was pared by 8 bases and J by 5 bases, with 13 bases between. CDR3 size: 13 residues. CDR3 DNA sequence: TGTGCCAGCCGCCGTCTCTCGGACAATGAGCAGTTCTTC. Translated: CASRRLSDNEQFF.

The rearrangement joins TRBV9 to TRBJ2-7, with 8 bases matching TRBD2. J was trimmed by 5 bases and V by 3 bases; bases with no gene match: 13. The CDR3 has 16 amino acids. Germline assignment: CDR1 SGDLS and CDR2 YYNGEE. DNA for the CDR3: TGTGCCAGCAGCGCTGAGACGGGACTAGTAGTTAACGAGCAGTACTTC. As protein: CASSAETGLVVNEQYF.

CDR3 residues: CSVEDRGSGQDSYEQYF. CDR3 DNA: TGCAGCGTTGAAGATCGGGGGTCGGGACAGGATTCCTACGAGCAGTACTTC. The chain combines TRBV29-1 with TRBJ2-7; 8 bases fit TRBD1. V was clipped by 0 bases and J by 1 base; unmatched bases: 11. Germline assignment: CDR1 SQVTM and CDR2 ANQGSEA. The CDR3 is made up of 17 amino acids.

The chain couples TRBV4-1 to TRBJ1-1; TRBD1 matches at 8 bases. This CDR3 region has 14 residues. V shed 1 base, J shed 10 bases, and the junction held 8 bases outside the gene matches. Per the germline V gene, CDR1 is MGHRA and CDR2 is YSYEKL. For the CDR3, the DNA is TGCGCCAGCAGCCAAGGGACAGGGCTGGGGTCAGCTTTCTTT. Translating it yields CASSQGTGLGSAFF.

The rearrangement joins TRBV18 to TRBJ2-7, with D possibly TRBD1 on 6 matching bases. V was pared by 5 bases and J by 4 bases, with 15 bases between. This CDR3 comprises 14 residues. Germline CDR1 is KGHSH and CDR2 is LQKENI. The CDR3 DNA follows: TGTGCCAGCTCAGAGAAACAGGGATTGTACGAGCAGTACTTC. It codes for CASSEKQGLYEQYF.